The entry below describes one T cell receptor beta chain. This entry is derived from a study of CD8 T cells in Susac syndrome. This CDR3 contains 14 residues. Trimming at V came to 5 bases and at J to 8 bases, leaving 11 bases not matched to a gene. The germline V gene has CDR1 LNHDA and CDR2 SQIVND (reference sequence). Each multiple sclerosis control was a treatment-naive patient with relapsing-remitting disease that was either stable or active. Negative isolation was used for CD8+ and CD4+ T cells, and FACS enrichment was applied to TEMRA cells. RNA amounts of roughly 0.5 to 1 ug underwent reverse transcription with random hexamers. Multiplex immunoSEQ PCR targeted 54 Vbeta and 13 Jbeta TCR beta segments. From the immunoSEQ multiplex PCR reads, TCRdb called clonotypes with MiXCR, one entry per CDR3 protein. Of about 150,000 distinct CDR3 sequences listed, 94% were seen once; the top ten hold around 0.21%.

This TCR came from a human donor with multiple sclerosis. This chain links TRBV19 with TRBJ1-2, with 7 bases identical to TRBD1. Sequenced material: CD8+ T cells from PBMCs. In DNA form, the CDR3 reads TGTGCCAGTAGTGTCGGCCCAGGGGGAGTGGGCTACACCTTC. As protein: CASSVGPGGVGYTF.